The entry below describes one T cell receptor (beta chain). Its specific antigen is unknown. Qualities for individual bases were not recorded, and no much larger clone is one base off. The sample originates from a study of PD-1 blockade in classical Hodgkin lymphoma (dated by TCRdb to 2020 to 2022). About the investigation overall: Nivolumab dosing was 3 mg/kg intravenously every 2 weeks, continuing until either disease progression or unacceptable toxicity. The study used CyTOF and TCR beta sequencing to define a peripheral blood immune signature of response to PD-1 blockade in classical Hodgkin lymphoma.

The Qiagen DNeasy kit was used to extract genomic DNA both from unsorted PBMCs and from the negatively selected CD4+ and CD8+ fractions. TCR beta CDR3 regions were subjected to amplification by immunoSEQ multiplex PCR with primers that anneal to V and J segments. Amplification bias was minimized using a synthetic immune receptor repertoire, and residual bias was removed computationally after sequencing. In the authors' own workflow: Custom Python scripts were used to quantify repertoire diversity as the Shannon entropy index. The unsorted, CD4+ and CD8+ repertoires were each analyzed separately, with the exception of combined analyses, where CD4+ and CD8+ sequences were merged in silico. Clonal expansion was defined as a frequency increase of at least 2-fold after treatment compared with C1D1, and clones undetected at baseline were assigned a pseudocount of 0.5. Clones with 0 or 1 copy at C1D1 were classified as singleton clones, and clones with 2 or more copies were classified as non-singleton clones. By matching protein sequences in sorted samples from the same patient, clones expanded in unsorted samples were annotated as CD4+, CD8+ or unknown. Wilcoxon tests on paired samples were used to test changes in diversity from C1D1 to C4D1. What TCRdb holds here is the immuneACCESS table cut down to in-frame rearrangements. Part of the clones is not present; checked against another copy, under half of the missing clones reflect an unresolved V gene, and the others are unexplained. That table supplies the V and J calls and clone size; D and trimming were determined from the DNA. This sample holds 130,000 to 150,000 clones; around four fifths were observed only once. The ten largest account for roughly 8.4% of the sample.

Paper-wide results and their limitations: Baseline diversity similar to that of newly diagnosed patients was observed in trial patients achieving complete response, whereas significantly lower diversity was observed in partial responders and progressors. Baseline TCR diversity was reported as lower in newly diagnosed patients than in healthy donors, and lower still in relapsed/refractory patients. CD4+ but not CD8+ TCR diversity rose significantly by C4D1 (p=0.0027 vs p=0.16), most apparent in complete responders (p=0.02). Patients starting nivolumab less than 1 year after ASCT had lower diversity and were excluded from later analyses to avoid confounding by immune reconstitution. Only a single clinical trial cohort was studied, and what caused the repertoire differences, possibly disease activity or prior therapy, remained undefined.

Interpreted using the paper, the time point label stands for: cycle 2 day 1 (C2D1) of nivolumab. Every trial patient had relapsed following autologous stem cell transplantation, and prior brentuximab vedotin exposure was what differed among cohorts A, B and C. The trial cohort was composed of 56 patients with relapsed/refractory classical Hodgkin lymphoma, for whom complete response, partial response or progressive disease was recorded as best overall response. In the multi-cohort phase II CheckMate 205 trial, trial patients received single-agent nivolumab. Best overall response was determined by an independent review committee according to the 2007 International Working Group response criteria. PBMCs from the trial were collected at three points: immediately before nivolumab initiation (C1D1), and during therapy at cycle 2 day 1 and cycle 4 day 1. Peripheral blood was collected in 8 mL Vacutainer Cell Preparation Tubes, from which PBMCs were isolated by centrifugation and then cryopreserved.

The cysteine opens and the phenylalanine closes a CDR3 of 19 amino acids. Only the CDR3 part of the read is kept: 57 bases, read in frame from the first base. Via the germline V gene (reference sequence), CDR1 is LNHDA and CDR2 SQIVND. Cut back by 4 bases and 0 bases, the V and J ends lie 23 bases apart. The sequence derives from a human donor with classical Hodgkin lymphoma. The sequencing used peripheral blood mononuclear cells (PBMCs), collected before the second cycle of nivolumab. The sequence joins TRBV19 to TRBJ2-3; perhaps TRBD2 is the D gene, with 5 bases matching. The bases are TGTGCCAGTAGTACCCCGCCTCTCGGACTTTCAACTAGCACAGATACGCAGTATTTT. Its translation reads: CASSTPPLGLSTSTDTQYF. With the portions outside the CDR3 filled from the reference TRBV19 and TRBJ2-3 genes, the complete variable region becomes DGGITQSPKYLFRKEGQNVTLSCEQNLNHDAMYWYRQDPGQGLRLIYYSQIVNDFQKGDIAEGYSVSREKKESFPLTVTSAQKNPTAFYLCASSTPPLGLSTSTDTQYFGPGTRLTVL.